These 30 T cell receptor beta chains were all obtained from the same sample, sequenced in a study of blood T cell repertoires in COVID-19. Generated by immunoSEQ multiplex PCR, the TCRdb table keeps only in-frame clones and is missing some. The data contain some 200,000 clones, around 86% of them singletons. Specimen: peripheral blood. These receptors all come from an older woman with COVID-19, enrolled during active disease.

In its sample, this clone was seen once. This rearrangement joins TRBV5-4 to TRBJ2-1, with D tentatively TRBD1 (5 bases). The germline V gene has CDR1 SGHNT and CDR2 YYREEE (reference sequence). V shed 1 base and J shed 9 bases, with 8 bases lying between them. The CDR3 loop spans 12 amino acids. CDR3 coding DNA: TGTGCCAGCAGCTTGTCAGGGTTTGAGCAGTTCTTC. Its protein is CASSLSGFEQFF.

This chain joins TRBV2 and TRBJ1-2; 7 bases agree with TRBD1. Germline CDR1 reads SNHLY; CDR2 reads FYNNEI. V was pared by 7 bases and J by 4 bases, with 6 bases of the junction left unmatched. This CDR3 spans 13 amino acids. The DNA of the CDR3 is TGTGCCAGCAAACCACAGGGGAGCTATGGCTACACCTTC. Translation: CASKPQGSYGYTF.

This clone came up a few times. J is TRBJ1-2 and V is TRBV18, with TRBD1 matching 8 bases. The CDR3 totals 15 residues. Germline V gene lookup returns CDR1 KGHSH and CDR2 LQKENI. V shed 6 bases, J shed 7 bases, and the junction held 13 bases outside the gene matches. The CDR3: CASSLAGGASSGYTF. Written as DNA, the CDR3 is TGTGCCAGCTCCCTCGCAGGGGGCGCGTCCAGTGGCTACACCTTC. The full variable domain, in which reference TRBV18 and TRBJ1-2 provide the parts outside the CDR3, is NAGVMQNPRHLVRRRGQEARLRCSPMKGHSHVYWYRQLPEEGLKFMVYLQKENIIDESGMPKERFSAEFPKEGPSILRIQQVVRGDSAAYFCASSLAGGASSGYTFGSGTRLTVV.

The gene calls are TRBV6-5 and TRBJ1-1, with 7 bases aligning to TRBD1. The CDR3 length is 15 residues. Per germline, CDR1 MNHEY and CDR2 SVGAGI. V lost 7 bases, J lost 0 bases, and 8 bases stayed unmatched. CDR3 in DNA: TGTGCCAGCACAAACAGGGGCTCCATGAACACTGAAGCTTTCTTT. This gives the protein CASTNRGSMNTEAFF.

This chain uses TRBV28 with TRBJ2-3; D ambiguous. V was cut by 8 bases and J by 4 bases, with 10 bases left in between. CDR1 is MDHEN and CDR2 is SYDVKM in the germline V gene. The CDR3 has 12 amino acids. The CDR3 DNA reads TGTGCCAGCCGCGAGGAGCCAGATACGCAGTATTTT. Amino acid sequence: CASREEPDTQYF.

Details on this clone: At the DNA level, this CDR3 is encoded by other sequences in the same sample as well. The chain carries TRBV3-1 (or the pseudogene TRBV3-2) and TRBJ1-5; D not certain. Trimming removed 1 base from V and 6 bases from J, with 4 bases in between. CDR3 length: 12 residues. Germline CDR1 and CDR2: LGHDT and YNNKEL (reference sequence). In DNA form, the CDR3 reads TGTGCCAGCAGCCAAGGGCTTCAGCCCCAGCATTTT. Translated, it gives CASSQGLQPQHF.

The CDR3 DNA follows: TGTGCCTGGAGGGGGAGGAGGGGCAATCAGCCCCAGCATTTT. Amino acid sequence: CAWRGRRGNQPQHF. The chain couples TRBV30 to TRBJ1-5; no firm D call. The CDR3 runs 14 residues. The V gene's germline CDR1 is GTSNPN and CDR2 SVGIG (reference sequence). V was pared by 3 bases and J by 2 bases, with 11 bases between.

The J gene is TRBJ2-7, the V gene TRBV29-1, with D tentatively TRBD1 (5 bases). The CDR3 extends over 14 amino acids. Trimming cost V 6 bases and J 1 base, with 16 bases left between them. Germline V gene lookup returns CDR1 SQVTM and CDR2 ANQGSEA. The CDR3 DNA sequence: TGCAGCGTAGTGGACAAGGTCGTATCCTACGAGCAGTACTTC. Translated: CSVVDKVVSYEQYF.

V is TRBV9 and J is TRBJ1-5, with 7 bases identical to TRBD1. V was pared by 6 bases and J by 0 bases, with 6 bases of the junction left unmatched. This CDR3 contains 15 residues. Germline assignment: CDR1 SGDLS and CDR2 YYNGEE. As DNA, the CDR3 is TGTGCCAGCAATCGGGACAGCAATAGCAATCAGCCCCAGCATTTT. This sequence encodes CASNRDSNSNQPQHF.

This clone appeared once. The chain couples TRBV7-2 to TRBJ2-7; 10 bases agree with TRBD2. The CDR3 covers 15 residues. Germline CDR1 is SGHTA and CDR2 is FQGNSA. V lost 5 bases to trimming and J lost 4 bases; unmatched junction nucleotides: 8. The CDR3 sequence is CASSPTLAGPYEQYF. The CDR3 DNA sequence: TGTGCCAGCAGCCCGACACTAGCGGGACCATACGAGCAGTACTTC. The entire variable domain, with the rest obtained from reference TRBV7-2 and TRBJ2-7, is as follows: GAGVSQSPSNKVTEKGKDVELRCDPISGHTALYWYRQSLGQGLEFLIYFQGNSAPDKSGLPSDRFSAERTGGSVSTLTIQRTQQEDSAVYLCASSPTLAGPYEQYFGPGTRLTVT.

CDR3 in amino acids: CAGRGLGNQPQHF. The CDR3 coding sequence is TGTGCCGGGCGGGGGTTAGGGAATCAGCCCCAGCATTTT. V gene TRBV2 combines with J gene TRBJ1-5; D possibly corresponds to TRBD1 (5 bases). V lost 11 bases to trimming and J lost 4 bases, with 15 bases between them. The germline V gene encodes CDR1 SNHLY and CDR2 FYNNEI. This CDR3 has 13 residues.

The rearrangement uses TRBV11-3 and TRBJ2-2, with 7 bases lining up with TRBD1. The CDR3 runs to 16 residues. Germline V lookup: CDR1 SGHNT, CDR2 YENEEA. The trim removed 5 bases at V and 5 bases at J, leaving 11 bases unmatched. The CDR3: CASSLDGARGTGELFF. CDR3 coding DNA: TGTGCCAGCAGCCTCGATGGGGCCAGGGGGACCGGGGAGCTGTTTTTT.

The CDR3 DNA reads TGTGCCAGCAGCCTAACAGCGAACACCGGGGAGCTGTTTTTT. It translates to CASSLTANTGELFF. This chain connects TRBV7-9 to TRBJ2-2; no clear D gene. This CDR3 spans 14 amino acids. Germline V gives CDR1 SEHNR, CDR2 FQNEAQ (reference sequence). V was cut by 5 bases and J by 0 bases, with 7 bases left in between.

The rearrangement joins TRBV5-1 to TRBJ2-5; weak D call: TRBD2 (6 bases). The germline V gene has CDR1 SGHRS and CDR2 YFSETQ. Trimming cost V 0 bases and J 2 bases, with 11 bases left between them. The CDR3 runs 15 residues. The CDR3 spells CASSLGGGRQETQYF. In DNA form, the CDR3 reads TGCGCCAGCAGCTTGGGGGGAGGTCGGCAAGAGACCCAGTACTTC.

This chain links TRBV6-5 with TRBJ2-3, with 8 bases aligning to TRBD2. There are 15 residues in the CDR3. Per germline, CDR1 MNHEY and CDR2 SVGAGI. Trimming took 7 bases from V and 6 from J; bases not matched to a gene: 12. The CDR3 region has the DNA TGTGCCAGCAAAGGGGACGGGAGGGCCTCGGATACGCAGTATTTT. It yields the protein CASKGDGRASDTQYF.

The CDR3 sequence: CASNGEGRYEQYF. CDR3 sequence (DNA): TGTGCCAGCAATGGGGAGGGCCGGTACGAGCAGTACTTC. The chain carries TRBV28 and TRBJ2-7; the match to TRBD2 covers 7 bases. From germline, CDR1 is MDHEN and CDR2 SYDVKM. V shed 7 bases, J shed 4 bases, and the junction held 7 bases outside the gene matches. The CDR3 runs to 13 residues.

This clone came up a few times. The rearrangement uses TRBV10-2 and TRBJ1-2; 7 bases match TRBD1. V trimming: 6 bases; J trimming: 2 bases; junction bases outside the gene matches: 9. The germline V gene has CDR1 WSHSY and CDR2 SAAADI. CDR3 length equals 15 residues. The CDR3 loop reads CASRPTGKTNYGYTF. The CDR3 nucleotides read TGCGCCAGCAGACCGACAGGGAAGACCAACTATGGCTACACCTTC.

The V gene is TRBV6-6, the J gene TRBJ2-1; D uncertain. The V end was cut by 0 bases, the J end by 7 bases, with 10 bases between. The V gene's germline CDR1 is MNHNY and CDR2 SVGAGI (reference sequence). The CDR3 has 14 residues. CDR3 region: CASSYSKGVNEQFF. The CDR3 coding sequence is TGTGCCAGCAGTTACTCGAAAGGAGTGAATGAGCAGTTCTTC.

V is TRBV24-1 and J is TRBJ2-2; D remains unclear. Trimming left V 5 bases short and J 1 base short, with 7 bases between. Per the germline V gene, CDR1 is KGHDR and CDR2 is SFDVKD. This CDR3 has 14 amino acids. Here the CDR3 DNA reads TGTGCCACCAGTGCGCGCGGGAACACCGGGGAGCTGTTTTTT. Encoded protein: CATSARGNTGELFF.

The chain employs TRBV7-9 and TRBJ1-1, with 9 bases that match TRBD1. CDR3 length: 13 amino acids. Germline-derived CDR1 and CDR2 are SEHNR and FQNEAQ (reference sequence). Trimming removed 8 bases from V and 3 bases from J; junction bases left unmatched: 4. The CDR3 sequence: CASGGQGHTEAFF. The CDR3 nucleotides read TGTGCCAGCGGGGGACAGGGTCACACTGAAGCTTTCTTT.

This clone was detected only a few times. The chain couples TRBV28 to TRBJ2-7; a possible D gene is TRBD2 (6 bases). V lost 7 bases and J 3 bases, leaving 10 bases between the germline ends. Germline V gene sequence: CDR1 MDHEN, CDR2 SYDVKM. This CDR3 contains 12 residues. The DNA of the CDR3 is TGTGCCAGCACTAGCGAGTTCTACGAGCAGTACTTC. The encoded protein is CASTSEFYEQYF.

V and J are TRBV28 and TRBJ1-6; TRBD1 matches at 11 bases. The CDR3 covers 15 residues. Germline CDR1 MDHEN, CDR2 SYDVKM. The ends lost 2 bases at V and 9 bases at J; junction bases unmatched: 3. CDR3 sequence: CASSLGTGGISPLHF. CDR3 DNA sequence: TGTGCCAGCAGTTTAGGGACAGGGGGTATTTCACCCCTCCACTTT.

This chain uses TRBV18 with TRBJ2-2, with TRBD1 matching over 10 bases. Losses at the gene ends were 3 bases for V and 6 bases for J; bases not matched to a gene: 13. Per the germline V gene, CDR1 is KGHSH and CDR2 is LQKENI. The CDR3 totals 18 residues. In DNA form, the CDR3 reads TGTGCCAGCTCACCGCCGGGACAGGGGAAATTGTTGGCCGGGGAGCTGTTTTTT. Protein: CASSPPGQGKLLAGELFF.

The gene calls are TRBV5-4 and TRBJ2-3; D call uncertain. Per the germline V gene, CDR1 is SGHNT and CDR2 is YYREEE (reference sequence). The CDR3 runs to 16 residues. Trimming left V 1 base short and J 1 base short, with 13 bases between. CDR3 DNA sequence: TGTGCCAGCAGCTTGCCTGGGCCGCTTGGCACAGATACGCAGTATTTT. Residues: CASSLPGPLGTDTQYF.

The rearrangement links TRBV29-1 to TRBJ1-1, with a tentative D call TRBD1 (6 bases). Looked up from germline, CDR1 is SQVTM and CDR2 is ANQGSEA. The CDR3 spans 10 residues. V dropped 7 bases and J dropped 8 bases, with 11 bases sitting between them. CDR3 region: CSAGDREAFF. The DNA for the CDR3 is TGCAGCGCCGGAGACAGGGAAGCTTTCTTT.

CDR3: CATSRDRTAYGYTF. The CDR3 DNA reads TGTGCCACCAGCAGAGATCGGACAGCTTATGGCTACACCTTC. This chain joins TRBV15 and TRBJ1-2; tentative D call: TRBD1 (6 bases). The CDR3 covers 14 residues. The V gene lost 0 bases and the J gene lost 5 bases, with 10 bases spanning the gap. CDR1 and CDR2 (germline): LNHNV, YYDKDF (reference sequence).

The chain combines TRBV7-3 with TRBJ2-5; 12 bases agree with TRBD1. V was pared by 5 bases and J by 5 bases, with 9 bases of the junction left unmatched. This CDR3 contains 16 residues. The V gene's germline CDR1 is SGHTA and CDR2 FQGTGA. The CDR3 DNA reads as TGTGCCAGCAGCCCGCGGGACAGGGGGCTGGGGGAGACCCAGTACTTC. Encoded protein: CASSPRDRGLGETQYF. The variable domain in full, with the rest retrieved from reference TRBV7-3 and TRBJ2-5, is GAGVSQTPSNKVTEKGKYVELRCDPISGHTALYWYRQSLGQGPEFLIYFQGTGAADDSGLPNDRFFAVRPEGSVSTLKIQRTERGDSAVYLCASSPRDRGLGETQYFGPGTRLLVL.

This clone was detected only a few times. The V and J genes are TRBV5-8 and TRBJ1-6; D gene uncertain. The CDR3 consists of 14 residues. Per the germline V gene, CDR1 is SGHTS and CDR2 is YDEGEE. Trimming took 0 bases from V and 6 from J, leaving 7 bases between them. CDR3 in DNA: TGTGCCAGCAGCTTGGGTACAGTTAATTCACCCCTCCACTTT. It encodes CASSLGTVNSPLHF.

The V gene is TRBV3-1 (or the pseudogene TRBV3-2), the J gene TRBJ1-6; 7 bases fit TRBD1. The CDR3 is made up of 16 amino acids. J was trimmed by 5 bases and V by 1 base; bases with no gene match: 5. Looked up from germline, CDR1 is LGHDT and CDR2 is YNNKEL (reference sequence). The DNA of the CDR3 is TGTGCCAGCAGCCAAGTTGTGACAGGGAATAATTCACCCCTCCACTTT. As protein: CASSQVVTGNNSPLHF.

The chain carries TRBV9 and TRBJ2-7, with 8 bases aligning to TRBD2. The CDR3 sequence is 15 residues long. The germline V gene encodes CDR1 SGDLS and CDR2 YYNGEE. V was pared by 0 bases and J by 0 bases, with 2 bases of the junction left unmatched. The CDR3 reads CASSVGSGTSYEQYF. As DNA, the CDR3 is TGTGCCAGCAGCGTAGGTAGCGGGACCTCCTACGAGCAGTACTTC.